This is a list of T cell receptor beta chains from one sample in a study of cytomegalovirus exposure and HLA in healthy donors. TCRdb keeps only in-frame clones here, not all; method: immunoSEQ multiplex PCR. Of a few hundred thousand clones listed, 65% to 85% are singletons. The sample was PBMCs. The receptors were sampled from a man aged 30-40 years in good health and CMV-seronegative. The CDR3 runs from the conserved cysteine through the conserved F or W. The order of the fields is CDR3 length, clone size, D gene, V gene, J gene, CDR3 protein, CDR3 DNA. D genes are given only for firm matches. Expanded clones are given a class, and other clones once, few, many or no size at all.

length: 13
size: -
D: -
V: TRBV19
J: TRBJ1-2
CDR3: CASSIALGQNYTF
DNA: TGTGCCAGTAGTATAGCCCTCGGACAGAACTACACCTTC

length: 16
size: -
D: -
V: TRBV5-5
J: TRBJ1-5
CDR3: CASSGSGGRENQPQHF
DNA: TGTGCCAGCAGCGGCTCCGGGGGTCGGGAGAATCAGCCCCAGCATTTT

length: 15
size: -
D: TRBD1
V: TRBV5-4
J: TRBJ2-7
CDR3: CASSLGDRGSYEQYF
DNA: TGTGCCAGCAGCTTGGGGGACAGGGGGTCCTACGAGCAGTACTTC

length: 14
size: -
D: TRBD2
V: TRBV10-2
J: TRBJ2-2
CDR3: CASEGAGVTGELFF
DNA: TGCGCCAGCGAAGGGGCGGGGGTCACCGGGGAGCTGTTTTTT

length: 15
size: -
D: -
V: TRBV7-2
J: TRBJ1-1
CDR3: CASSPRQVLSTEAFF
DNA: TGTGCCAGCAGCCCTAGACAGGTTTTGAGCACTGAAGCTTTCTTT

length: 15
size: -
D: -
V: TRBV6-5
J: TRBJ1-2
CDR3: CASSPPHQGYYGYTF
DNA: TGTGCCAGCAGTCCTCCCCATCAGGGCTACTATGGCTACACCTTC

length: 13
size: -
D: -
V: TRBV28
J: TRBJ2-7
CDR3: CASSYGGGFEQYF
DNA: TGTGCCAGCAGTTACGGGGGTGGATTCGAGCAGTACTTC

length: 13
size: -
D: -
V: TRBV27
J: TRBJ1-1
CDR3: CASSSPARTEAFF
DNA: TGTGCCAGCAGTTCCCCGGCGAGGACTGAAGCTTTCTTT

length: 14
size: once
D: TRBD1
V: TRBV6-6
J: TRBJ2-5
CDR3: CASSYPGQQETQYF
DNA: TGTGCCAGCAGTTACCCGGGACAGCAAGAGACCCAGTACTTC

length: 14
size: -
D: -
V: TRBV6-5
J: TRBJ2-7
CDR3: CASSLSGSAYEQYF
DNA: TGTGCCAGCAGCCTTTCAGGTTCCGCCTACGAGCAGTACTTC

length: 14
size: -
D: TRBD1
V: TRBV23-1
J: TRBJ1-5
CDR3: CASSHDRGSQPQHF
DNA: TGCGCCAGCAGTCACGACAGGGGAAGCCAGCCCCAGCATTTT

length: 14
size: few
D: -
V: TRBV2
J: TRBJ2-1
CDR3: CASSGQSSYNEQFF
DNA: TGTGCCAGCAGTGGACAGAGCTCCTACAATGAGCAGTTCTTC

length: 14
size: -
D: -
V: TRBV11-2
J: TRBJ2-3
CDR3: CASSLVLGSDTQYF
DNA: TGTGCCAGCAGCTTAGTATTGGGCTCAGATACGCAGTATTTT

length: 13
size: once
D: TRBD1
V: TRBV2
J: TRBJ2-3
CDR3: CASIGGRADTQYF
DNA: TGTGCCAGCATAGGGGGCCGGGCAGATACGCAGTATTTT

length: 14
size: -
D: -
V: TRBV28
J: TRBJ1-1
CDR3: CASSTGPQGFEAFF
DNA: TGTGCCAGCAGCACCGGCCCCCAGGGGTTTGAAGCTTTCTTT

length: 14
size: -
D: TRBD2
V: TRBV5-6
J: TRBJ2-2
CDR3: CASSFGLAAGELFF
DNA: TGTGCCAGCAGCTTCGGGCTAGCGGCCGGGGAGCTGTTTTTT

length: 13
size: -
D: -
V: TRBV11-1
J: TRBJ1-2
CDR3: CASSLPGDYGYTF
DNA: TGTGCCAGCAGCCTCCCGGGGGATTATGGCTACACCTTC

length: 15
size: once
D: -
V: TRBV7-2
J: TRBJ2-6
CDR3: CASSPENVGASVLTF
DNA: TGTGCCAGCAGCCCAGAGAACGTGGGGGCCAGCGTCCTGACTTTC

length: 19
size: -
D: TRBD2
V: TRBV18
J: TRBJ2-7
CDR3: CASSPSKSSGGAAADEQYF
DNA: TGTGCCAGCTCACCAAGTAAGTCTAGCGGGGGGGCGGCCGCCGACGAGCAGTACTTC

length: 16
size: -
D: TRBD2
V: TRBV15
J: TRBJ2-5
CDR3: CATSPRLAGGQETQYF
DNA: TGTGCCACCAGCCCTAGACTAGCGGGGGGTCAAGAGACCCAGTACTTC

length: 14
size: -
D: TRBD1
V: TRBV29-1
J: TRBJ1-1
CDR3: CSVTGARMNTEAFF
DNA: TGCAGCGTTACAGGGGCGCGGATGAACACTGAAGCTTTCTTT

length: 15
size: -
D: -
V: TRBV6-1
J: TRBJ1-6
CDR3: CASSDRRNLNSPLHF
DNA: TGTGCCAGCAGTGACAGGAGGAACCTTAATTCACCCCTCCACTTT

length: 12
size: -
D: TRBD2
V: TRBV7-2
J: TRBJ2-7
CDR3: CASSRAGGPSYF
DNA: TGTGCCAGCAGCAGAGCGGGGGGGCCCTCGTACTTC

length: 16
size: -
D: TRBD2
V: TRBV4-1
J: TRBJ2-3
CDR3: CASTLRASGATDTQYF
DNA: TGCGCCAGCACCCTTAGAGCTAGCGGGGCCACAGATACGCAGTATTTT

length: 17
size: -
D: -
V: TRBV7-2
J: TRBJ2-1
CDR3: CASSLAAGRALYNEQFF
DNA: TGTGCCAGCAGCTTGGCGGCGGGGCGTGCCCTCTACAATGAGCAGTTCTTC

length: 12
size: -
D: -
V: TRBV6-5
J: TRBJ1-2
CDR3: CASRSLLGGYTF
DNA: TGTGCCAGCAGGTCACTCCTCGGGGGCTACACCTTC

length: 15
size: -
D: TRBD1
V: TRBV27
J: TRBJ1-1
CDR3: CASSRFTGAGGEAFF
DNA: TGTGCCAGCAGCCGATTCACAGGGGCGGGAGGTGAAGCTTTCTTT

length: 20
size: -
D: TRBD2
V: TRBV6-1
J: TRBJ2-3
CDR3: CASSGDFASGGAFGFDTQYF
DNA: TGTGCCAGCAGTGGGGACTTTGCCAGCGGGGGGGCCTTCGGTTTCGATACGCAGTATTTT

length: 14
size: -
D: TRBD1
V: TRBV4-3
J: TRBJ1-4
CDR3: CASSQGQGREKLFF
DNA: TGCGCCAGCAGCCAAGGACAGGGTCGGGAAAAACTGTTTTTT

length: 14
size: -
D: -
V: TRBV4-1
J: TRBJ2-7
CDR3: CASSQVINSYEQYF
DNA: TGCGCCAGCAGCCAAGTTATCAACTCCTACGAGCAGTACTTC

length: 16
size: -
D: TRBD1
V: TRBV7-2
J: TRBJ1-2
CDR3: CASSPTGGAGNYGYTF
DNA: TGTGCCAGCAGTCCGACAGGGGGCGCTGGGAACTATGGCTACACCTTC

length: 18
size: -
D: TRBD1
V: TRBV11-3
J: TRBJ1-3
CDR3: CASSPGTGSRSTGNTIYF
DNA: TGTGCCAGCAGCCCCGGGACAGGGAGTCGGTCTACTGGAAACACCATATATTTT

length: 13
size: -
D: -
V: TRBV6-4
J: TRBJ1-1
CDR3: CASRVDRNTEAFF
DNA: TGTGCCAGCAGGGTTGACAGGAACACTGAAGCTTTCTTT

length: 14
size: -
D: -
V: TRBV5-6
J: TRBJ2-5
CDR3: CASSFSRKWETQYF
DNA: TGTGCCAGCAGCTTCTCGCGGAAGTGGGAGACCCAGTACTTC

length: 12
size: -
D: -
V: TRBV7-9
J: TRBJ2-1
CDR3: CASSKQDSTQFF
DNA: TGTGCCAGCAGCAAACAGGACAGTACGCAGTTCTTC

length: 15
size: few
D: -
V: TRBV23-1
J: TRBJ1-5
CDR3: CASSQLGQFNQPQHF
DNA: TGCGCCAGCAGTCAATTGGGGCAGTTCAATCAGCCCCAGCATTTT

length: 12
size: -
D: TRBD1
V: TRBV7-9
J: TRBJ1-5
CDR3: CATTDRDEPQHF
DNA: TGTGCCACTACGGACAGGGATGAGCCCCAGCATTTT

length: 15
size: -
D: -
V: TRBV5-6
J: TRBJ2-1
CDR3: CASSLDSGVNNEQFF
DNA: TGTGCCAGCAGCTTGGATTCCGGGGTGAACAATGAGCAGTTCTTC

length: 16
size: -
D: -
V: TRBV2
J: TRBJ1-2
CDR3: CASSGGPSFPPYGYTF
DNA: TGTGCCAGCAGTGGAGGCCCCTCTTTCCCACCTTATGGCTACACCTTC

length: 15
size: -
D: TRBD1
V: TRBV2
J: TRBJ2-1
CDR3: CASTGDRSSYNEQFF
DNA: TGTGCCAGCACCGGGGACAGAAGCTCCTACAATGAGCAGTTCTTC

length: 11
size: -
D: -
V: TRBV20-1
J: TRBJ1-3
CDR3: CSAGVRNTIYF
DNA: TGCAGTGCTGGAGTTAGAAACACCATATATTTT

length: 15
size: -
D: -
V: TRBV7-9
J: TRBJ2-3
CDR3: CASSLGELEGPGQYF
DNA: TGTGCCAGCAGCTTAGGGGAATTGGAGGGACCCGGGCAGTATTTT

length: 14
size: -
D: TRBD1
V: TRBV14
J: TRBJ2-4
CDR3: CASSLTGTGSTQYF
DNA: TGTGCCAGCAGCCTAACCGGGACAGGGTCGACTCAGTACTTC

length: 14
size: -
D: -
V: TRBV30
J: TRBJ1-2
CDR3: CAHPRSRGSSGYTF
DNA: TGTGCCCACCCCCGCTCCCGGGGAAGTTCGGGCTACACCTTC

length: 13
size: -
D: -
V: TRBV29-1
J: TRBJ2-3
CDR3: CSVSSRNTDTQYF
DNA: TGCAGCGTGTCATCCAGAAACACAGATACGCAGTATTTT

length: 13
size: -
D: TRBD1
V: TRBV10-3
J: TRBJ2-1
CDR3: CATRQGSGNEQFF
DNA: TGTGCCACCCGACAGGGGTCGGGCAATGAGCAGTTCTTC

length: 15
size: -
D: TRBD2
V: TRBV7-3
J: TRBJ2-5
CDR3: CASSSTGGTKETQYF
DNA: TGTGCCAGCAGCTCTACGGGAGGGACCAAGGAGACCCAGTACTTC

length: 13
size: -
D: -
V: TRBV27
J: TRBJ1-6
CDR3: CASATEVNSPLHF
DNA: TGTGCCAGTGCGACAGAGGTTAATTCACCCCTCCACTTT

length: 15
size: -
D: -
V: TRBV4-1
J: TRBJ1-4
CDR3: CASSQGRVGNEKLFF
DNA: TGCGCCAGCAGCCAAGGCAGGGTAGGGAATGAAAAACTGTTTTTT

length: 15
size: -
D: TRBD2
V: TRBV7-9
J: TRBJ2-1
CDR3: CASSLGGGAMGEQFF
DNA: TGTGCCAGCAGCTTGGGCGGGGGGGCGATGGGTGAGCAGTTCTTC

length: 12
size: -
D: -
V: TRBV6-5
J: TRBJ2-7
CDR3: CASSEARYEQYF
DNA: TGTGCCAGCAGTGAAGCGCGTTACGAGCAGTACTTC

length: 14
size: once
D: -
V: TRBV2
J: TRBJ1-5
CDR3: CASSETGSYQPQHF
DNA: TGTGCCAGCAGTGAAACGGGGAGTTATCAGCCCCAGCATTTT

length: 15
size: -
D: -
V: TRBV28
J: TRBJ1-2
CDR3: CASSLSGLTFYGYTF
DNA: TGTGCCAGCAGTTTAAGCGGCCTGACCTTCTATGGCTACACCTTC

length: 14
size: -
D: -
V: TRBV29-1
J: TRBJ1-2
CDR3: CSVSVTASNYGYTF
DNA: TGCAGCGTTTCAGTCACAGCCTCTAACTATGGCTACACCTTC

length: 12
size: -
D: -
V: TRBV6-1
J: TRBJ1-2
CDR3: CASSTIRHGYTF
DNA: TGTGCCAGCAGTACTATCCGTCATGGCTACACCTTC

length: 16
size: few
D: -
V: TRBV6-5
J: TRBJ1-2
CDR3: CASSFRGGAVNYGYTF
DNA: TGTGCCAGCAGTTTCCGGGGGGGGGCAGTTAACTATGGCTACACCTTC

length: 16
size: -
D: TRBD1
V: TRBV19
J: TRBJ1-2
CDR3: CASNALDRRSSYGYTF
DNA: TGTGCCAGTAACGCCCTGGACAGGCGGTCCTCCTATGGCTACACCTTC